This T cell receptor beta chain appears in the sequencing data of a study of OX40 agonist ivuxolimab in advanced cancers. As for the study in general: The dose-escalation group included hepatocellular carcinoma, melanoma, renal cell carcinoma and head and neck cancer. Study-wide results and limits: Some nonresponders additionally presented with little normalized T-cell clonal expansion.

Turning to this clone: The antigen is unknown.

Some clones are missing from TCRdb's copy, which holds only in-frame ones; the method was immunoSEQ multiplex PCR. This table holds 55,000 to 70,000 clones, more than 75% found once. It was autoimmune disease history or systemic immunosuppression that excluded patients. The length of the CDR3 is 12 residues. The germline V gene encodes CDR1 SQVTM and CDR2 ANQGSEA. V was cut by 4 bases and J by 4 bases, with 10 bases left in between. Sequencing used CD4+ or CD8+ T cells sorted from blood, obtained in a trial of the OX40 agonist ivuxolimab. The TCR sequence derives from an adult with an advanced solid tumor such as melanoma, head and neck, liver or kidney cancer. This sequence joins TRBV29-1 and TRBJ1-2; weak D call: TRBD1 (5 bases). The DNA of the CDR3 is TGCAGCGTTGCAGGGCAGATCTATGGCTACACCTTC. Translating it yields CSVAGQIYGYTF. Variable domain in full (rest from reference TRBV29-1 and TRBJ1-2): SAVISQKPSRDICQRGTSLTIQCQVDSQVTMMFWYRQQPGQSLTLIATANQGSEATYESGFVIDKFPISRPNLTFSTLTVSNMSPEDSSIYLCSVAGQIYGYTFGSGTRLTVV.